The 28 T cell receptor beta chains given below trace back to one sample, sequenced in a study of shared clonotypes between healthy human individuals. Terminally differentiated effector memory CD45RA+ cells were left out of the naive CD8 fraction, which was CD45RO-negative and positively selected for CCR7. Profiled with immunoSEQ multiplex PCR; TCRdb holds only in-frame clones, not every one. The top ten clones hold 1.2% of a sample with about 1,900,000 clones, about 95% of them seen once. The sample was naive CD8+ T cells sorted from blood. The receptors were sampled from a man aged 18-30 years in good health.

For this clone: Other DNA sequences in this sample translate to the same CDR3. The CDR3 sequence is CASSVGGDSTDTQYF. The CDR3 nucleotides read TGTGCCAGCAGCGTAGGGGGAGATAGCACAGATACGCAGTATTTT. The chain carries TRBV9 and TRBJ2-3; tentative D call: TRBD2 (5 bases). The length of the CDR3 is 15 residues. Deletions cut 0 bases from V and 0 bases from J, with 8 bases between. Germline CDR1 and CDR2: SGDLS and YYNGEE.

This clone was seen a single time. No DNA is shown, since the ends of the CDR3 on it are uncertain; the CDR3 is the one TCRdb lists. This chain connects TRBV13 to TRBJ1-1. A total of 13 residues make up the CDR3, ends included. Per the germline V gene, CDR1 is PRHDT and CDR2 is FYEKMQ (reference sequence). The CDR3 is CASSFGPGPEAFF.

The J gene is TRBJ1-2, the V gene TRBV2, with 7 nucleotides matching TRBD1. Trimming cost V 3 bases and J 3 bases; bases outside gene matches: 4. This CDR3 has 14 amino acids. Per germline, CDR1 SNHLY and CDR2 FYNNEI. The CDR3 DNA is TGTGCCAGCAGTGATCTCGGACAGGACTATGGCTACACCTTC. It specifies CASSDLGQDYGYTF. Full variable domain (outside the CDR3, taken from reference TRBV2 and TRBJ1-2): EPEVTQTPSHQVTQMGQEVILRCVPISNHLYFYWYRQILGQKVEFLVSFYNNEISEKSEIFDDQFSVERPDGSNFTLKIRSTKLEDSAMYFCASSDLGQDYGYTFGSGTRLTVV.

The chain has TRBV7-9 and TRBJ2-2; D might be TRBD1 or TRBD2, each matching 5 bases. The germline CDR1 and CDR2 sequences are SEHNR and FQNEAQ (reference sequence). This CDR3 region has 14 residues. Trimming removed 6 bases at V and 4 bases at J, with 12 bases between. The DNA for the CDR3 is TGTGCCAGCAGATACGGGACGGGCACCGGGGAGCTGTTTTTT. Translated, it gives CASRYGTGTGELFF.

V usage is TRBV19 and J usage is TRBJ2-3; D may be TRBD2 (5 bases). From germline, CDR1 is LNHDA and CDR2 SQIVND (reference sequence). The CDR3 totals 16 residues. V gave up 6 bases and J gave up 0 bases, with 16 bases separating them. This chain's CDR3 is CASSLLGGLSTDTQYF. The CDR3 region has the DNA TGTGCCAGTAGCCTACTAGGTGGACTTAGCACAGATACGCAGTATTTT.

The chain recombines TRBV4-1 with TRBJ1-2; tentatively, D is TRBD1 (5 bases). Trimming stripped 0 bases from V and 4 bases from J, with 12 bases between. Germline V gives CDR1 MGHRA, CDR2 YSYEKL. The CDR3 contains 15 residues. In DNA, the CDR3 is TGCGCCAGCAGCCAAGAGTATTCCGACAGCTATGGCTACACCTTC. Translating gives CASSQEYSDSYGYTF.

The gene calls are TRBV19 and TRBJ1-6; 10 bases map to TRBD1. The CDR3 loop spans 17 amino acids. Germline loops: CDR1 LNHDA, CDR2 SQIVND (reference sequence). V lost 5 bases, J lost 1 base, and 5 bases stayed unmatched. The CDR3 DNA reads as TGTGCCAGTAGTTTGACAGGGGGCAGATCCTATAATTCACCCCTCCACTTT. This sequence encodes CASSLTGGRSYNSPLHF.

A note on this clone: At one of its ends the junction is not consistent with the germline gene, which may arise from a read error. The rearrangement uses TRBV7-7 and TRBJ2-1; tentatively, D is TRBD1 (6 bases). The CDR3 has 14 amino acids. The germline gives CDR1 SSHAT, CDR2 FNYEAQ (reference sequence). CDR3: CASSLGQNGNEQFF. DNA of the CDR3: TGTGCTAGCAGCTTAGGACAGAATGGGAATGAGCAGTTCTTC. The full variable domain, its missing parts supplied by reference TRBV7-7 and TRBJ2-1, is GAGVSQSPRYKVTKRGQDVTLRCDPISSHATLYWYQQALGQGPEFLTYFNYEAQPDKSGLPSDRFSAERPEGSISTLTIQRTEQRDSAMYRCASSLGQNGNEQFFGPGTRLTVL.

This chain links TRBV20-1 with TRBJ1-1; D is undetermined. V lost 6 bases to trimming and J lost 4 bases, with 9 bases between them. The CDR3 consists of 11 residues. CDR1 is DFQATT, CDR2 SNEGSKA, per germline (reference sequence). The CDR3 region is CSALLSTEAFF. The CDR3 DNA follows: TGCAGTGCCTTGTTGAGCACTGAAGCTTTCTTT.

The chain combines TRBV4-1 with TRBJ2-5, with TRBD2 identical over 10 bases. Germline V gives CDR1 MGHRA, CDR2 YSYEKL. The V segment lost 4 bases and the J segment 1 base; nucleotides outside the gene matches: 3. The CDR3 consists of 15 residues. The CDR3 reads CASSPLAGSQETQYF. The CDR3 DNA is TGCGCCAGCAGCCCACTAGCGGGGTCCCAAGAGACCCAGTACTTC.

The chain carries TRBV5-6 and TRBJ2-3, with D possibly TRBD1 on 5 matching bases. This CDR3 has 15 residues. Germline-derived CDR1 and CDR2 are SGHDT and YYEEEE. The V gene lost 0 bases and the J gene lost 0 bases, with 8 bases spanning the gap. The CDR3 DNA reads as TGTGCCAGCAGCTTGGAGACAGTTAGCACAGATACGCAGTATTTT. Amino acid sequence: CASSLETVSTDTQYF.

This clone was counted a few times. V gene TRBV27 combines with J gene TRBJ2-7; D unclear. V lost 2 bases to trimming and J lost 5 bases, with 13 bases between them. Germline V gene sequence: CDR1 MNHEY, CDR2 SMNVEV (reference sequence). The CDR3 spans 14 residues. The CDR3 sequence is CASSLLGSGDEQYF. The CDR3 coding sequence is TGTGCCAGCAGTTTACTCGGTAGTGGCGACGAGCAGTACTTC.

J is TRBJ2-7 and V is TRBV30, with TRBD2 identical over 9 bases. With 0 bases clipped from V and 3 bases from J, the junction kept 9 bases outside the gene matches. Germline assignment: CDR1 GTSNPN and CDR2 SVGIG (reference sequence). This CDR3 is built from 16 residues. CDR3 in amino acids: CAWSVPTSGFIYEQYF. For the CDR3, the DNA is TGTGCCTGGAGTGTACCCACTAGCGGGTTTATCTACGAGCAGTACTTC.

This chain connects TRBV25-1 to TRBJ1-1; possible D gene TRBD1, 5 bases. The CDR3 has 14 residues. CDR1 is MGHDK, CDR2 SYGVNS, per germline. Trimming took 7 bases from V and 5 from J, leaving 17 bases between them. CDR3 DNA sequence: TGTGCCAGCATCTTGATCCGGGGGGGAACTGAAGCTTTCTTT. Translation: CASILIRGGTEAFF.

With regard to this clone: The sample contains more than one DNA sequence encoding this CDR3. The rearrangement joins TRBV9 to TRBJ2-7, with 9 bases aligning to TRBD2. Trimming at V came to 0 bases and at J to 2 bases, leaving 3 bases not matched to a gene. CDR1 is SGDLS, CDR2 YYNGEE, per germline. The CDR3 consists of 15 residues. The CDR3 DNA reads TGTGCCAGCAGCGTAGGACTAGCGGATACCTACGAGCAGTACTTC. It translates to CASSVGLADTYEQYF.

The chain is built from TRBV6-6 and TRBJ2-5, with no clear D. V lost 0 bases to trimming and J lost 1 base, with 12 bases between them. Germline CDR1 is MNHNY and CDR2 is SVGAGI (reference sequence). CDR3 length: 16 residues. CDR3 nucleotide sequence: TGTGCCAGCAGTTACTCGGTTGGAGTATTCCAAGAGACCCAGTACTTC. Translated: CASSYSVGVFQETQYF.

CDR3: CASIQGYSNQPQHF. For the CDR3, the DNA is TGTGCCAGCATTCAGGGGTATAGCAATCAGCCCCAGCATTTT. The chain is built from TRBV28 and TRBJ1-5, with D perhaps matching TRBD1 (6 bases). Germline assignment: CDR1 MDHEN and CDR2 SYDVKM. V gave up 7 bases and J gave up 0 bases, with 10 bases separating them. The CDR3 spans 14 residues.

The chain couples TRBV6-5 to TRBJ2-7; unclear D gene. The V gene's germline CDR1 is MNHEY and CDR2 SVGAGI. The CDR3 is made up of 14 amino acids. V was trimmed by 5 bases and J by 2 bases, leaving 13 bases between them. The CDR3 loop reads CASSPRRTPYEQYF. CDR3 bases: TGTGCCAGCAGTCCCAGACGGACGCCCTACGAGCAGTACTTC.

The CDR3 DNA is TGTGCCACCAGTCCGGGACTAGCGGGGATTAATGAGCAGTTCTTC. As protein: CATSPGLAGINEQFF. The chain uses TRBV15 and TRBJ2-1; 13 bases line up with TRBD2. V was pared by 6 bases and J by 7 bases, with 6 bases of the junction left unmatched. Germline V gene sequence: CDR1 LNHNV, CDR2 YYDKDF (reference sequence). The CDR3 is 15 residues long.

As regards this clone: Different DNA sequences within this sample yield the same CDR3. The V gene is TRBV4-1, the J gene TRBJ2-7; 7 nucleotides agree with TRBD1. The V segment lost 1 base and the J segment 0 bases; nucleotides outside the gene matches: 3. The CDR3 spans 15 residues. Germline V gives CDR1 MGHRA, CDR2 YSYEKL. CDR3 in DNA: TGCGCCAGCAGCCAAGCGACAGGGAGCTCCTACGAGCAGTACTTC. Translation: CASSQATGSSYEQYF.

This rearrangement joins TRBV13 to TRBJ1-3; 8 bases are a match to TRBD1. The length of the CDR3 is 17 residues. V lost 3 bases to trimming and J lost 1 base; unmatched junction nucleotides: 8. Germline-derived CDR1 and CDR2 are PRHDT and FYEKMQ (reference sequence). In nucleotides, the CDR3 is TGTGCCAGCAGCTTGCGGCTTCAGGGGGCATCTGGAAACACCATATATTTT. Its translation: CASSLRLQGASGNTIYF.

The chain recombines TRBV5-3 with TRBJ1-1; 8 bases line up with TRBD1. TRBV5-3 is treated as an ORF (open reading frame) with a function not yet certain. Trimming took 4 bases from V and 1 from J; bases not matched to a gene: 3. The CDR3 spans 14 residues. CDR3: CARSPRGPNTEAFF. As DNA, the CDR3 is TGTGCCAGAAGCCCCAGGGGGCCGAACACTGAAGCTTTCTTT.

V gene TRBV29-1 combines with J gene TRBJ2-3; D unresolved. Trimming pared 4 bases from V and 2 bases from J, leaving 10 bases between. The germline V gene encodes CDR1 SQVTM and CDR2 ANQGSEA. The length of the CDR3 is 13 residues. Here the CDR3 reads CSVGTYYTDTQYF. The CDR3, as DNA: TGCAGCGTTGGAACTTACTACACAGATACGCAGTATTTT.

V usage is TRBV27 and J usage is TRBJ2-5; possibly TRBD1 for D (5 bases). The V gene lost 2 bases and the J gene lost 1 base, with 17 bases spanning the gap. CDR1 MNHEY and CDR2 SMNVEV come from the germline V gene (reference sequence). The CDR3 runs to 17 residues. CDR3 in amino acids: CASSLLGPTAFQETQYF. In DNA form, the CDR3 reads TGTGCCAGCAGTTTACTAGGCCCGACAGCCTTCCAAGAGACCCAGTACTTC.

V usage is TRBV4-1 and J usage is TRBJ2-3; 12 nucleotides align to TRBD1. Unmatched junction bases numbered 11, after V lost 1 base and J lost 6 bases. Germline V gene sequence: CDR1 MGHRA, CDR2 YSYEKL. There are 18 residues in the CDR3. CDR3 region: CASSQAGTGGPDGDTQYF. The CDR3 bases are TGCGCCAGCAGCCAAGCCGGGACAGGGGGCCCAGACGGTGATACGCAGTATTTT.

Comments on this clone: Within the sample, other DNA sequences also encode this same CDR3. This chain's CDR3 is CASSFGGGTEAFF. The CDR3 DNA follows: TGTGCCAGCAGTTTCGGGGGAGGGACTGAAGCTTTCTTT. The chain couples TRBV27 to TRBJ1-1, with D tentatively TRBD1 (5 bases). The V end was cut by 3 bases, the J end by 5 bases, with 10 bases between. The CDR3 is 13 residues long. Germline-derived CDR1 and CDR2 are MNHEY and SMNVEV (reference sequence).

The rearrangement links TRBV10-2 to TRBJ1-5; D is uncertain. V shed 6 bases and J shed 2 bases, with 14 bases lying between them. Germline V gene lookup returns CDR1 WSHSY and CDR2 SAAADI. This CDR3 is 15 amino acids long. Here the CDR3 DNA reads TGCGCCAGCAGCGAACATGTTTTAGGCAATCAGCCCCAGCATTTT. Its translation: CASSEHVLGNQPQHF.

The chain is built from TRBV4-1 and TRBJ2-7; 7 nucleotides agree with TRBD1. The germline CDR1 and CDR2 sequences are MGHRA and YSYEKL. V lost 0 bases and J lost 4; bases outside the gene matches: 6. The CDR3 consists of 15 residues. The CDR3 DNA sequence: TGCGCCAGCAGCCAAGATTGGGGACAGAGTTACGAGCAGTACTTC. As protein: CASSQDWGQSYEQYF.